The 8 T cell receptor beta chains below come from one sample, sequenced in a study of cytomegalovirus exposure and HLA in healthy donors. The PCR used 60 Vbeta and 13 Jbeta primers. Only in-frame clones appear in the TCRdb table, and some are missing; sequencing was by immunoSEQ multiplex PCR. Of fewer than 250,000 clones in the sample, 65% to 90% were seen once. The sample consisted of PBMCs. These TCRs come from a girl between 5 and 17 years old in good health and CMV-seronegative.

The rearrangement links TRBV28 to TRBJ1-4, with unresolved D. Germline CDR1 is MDHEN and CDR2 is SYDVKM. This CDR3 spans 16 amino acids. V lost 3 bases to trimming and J lost 6 bases, with 17 bases between them. CDR3 nucleotides: TGTGCCAGCAGTTTCCCTAGATCTTTCAAGGATGAAAAACTGTTTTTT. It specifies CASSFPRSFKDEKLFF.

The chain combines TRBV27 with TRBJ2-5; 7 nucleotides agree with TRBD1. The better agreement between TRBJ2-7 and the DNA end casts doubt on the J call. CDR3 length: 14 amino acids. Germline values: CDR1 MNHEY, CDR2 SMNVEV (reference sequence). The CDR3 is CASSETGISYEQYF. CDR3 DNA sequence: TGTGCCAGCAGCGAGACAGGGATCTCCTACGAGCAGTACTTC.

The chain couples TRBV28 to TRBJ1-5; D not resolved. Germline loops: CDR1 MDHEN, CDR2 SYDVKM. The CDR3 consists of 18 residues. The V end was cut by 1 base, the J end by 2 bases, with 18 bases between. CDR3 coding DNA: TGTGCCAGCAGTTTATTCACCATGGAACGGGTTGGCAATCAGCCCCAGCATTTT. This codes for CASSLFTMERVGNQPQHF.

The CDR3 is CASSQDDRLTGNTIYF. The DNA of the CDR3 is TGCGCCAGCAGTCAAGACGACAGACTGACGGGAAACACCATATATTTT. This rearrangement joins TRBV23-1 to TRBJ1-3; TRBD1 is a possible D gene (5 bases). TRBV23-1 is an ORF, and what it does is uncertain. With 2 bases removed from V and 4 bases from J, the gap between germline ends came to 15 bases. The CDR3 runs to 16 residues.

The count of this clone is one. V gene TRBV6-5 combines with J gene TRBJ1-6; TRBD1 is a possible D gene (6 bases). Germline CDR1 reads MNHEY; CDR2 reads SVGAGI. CDR3 size: 15 residues. Trimming stripped 6 bases from V and 8 bases from J, with 17 bases between. The CDR3 region has the DNA TGTGCCAGCAGCAATGAACAGGGCGGTTATTCACCCCTCCACTTT. It is translated as CASSNEQGGYSPLHF.

The chain uses TRBV30 and TRBJ1-4, with D possibly TRBD1 on 5 matching bases. CDR1 and CDR2 from the germline V gene are GTSNPN and SVGIG (reference sequence). CDR3 length: 16 amino acids. Trimming took off 5 bases at V and 7 bases at J, with 23 bases between the two ends. This CDR3 is CAWAVPGTASFEKLFF. CDR3 sequence (DNA): TGTGCCTGGGCCGTACCCGGGACTGCTTCCTTTGAAAAACTGTTTTTT.

The V call is TRBV27, the J call TRBJ1-2; 9 nucleotides agree with TRBD1. V lost 7 bases to trimming and J lost 8 bases; unmatched junction nucleotides: 8. The length of the CDR3 is 13 residues. From germline, CDR1 is MNHEY and CDR2 SMNVEV (reference sequence). CDR3 DNA sequence: TGTGCCAGCACGCCCGGGACAGGGTACGGCTACACCTTC. Protein: CASTPGTGYGYTF.

The CDR3 spells CASSPRFSGYGYTF. CDR3 DNA sequence: TGTGCCAGCAGCCCCCGGTTCTCGGGGTATGGCTACACCTTC. The V and J genes are TRBV7-2 and TRBJ1-2; D is uncertain. CDR1 SGHTA and CDR2 FQGNSA come from the germline V gene. CDR3 length equals 14 residues. V was pared by 5 bases and J by 5 bases, with 15 bases between.